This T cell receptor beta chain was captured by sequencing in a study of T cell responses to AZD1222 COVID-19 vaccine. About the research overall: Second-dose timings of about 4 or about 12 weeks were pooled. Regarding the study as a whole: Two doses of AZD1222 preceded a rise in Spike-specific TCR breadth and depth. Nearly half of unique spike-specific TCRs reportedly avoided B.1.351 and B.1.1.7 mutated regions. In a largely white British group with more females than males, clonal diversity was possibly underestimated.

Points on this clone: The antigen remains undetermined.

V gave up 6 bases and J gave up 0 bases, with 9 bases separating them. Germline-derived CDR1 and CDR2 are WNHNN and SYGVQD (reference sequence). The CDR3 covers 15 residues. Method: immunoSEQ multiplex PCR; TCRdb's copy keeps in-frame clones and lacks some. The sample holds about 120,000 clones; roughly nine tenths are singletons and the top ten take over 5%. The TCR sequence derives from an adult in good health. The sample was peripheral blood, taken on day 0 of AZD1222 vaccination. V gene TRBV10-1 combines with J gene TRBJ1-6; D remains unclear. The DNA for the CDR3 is TGCGCCAGCAGCCCTGGGAGCTCCTATAATTCACCCCTCCACTTT. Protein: CASSPGSSYNSPLHF.